Below are 3 T cell receptor beta chains sequenced from a single sample in a study of T cell changes during pregnancy in multiple sclerosis. Generated by immunoSEQ multiplex PCR, the TCRdb table keeps only in-frame clones and is missing some. The table shows 40,000 to 55,000 clones, with 85% to 95% occurring only once. The source material was CD4+ T cells from peripheral blood mononuclear cells, sampled in the third trimester of pregnancy. Receptors were obtained from a female donor with multiple sclerosis, enrolled in a pregnancy study.

The V call is TRBV28, the J call TRBJ2-7; 8 bases are shared with TRBD1. The CDR3 consists of 14 residues. CDR1 is MDHEN and CDR2 is SYDVKM in the germline V gene. The V gene end was trimmed by 5 bases and the J gene end by 5 bases; junction bases not matched to a gene: 8. CDR3 amino acids: CASSIPRGLDEQYF. As DNA, the CDR3 is TGTGCCAGCAGTATCCCCAGGGGGCTGGACGAGCAGTACTTC.

The chain employs TRBV14 and TRBJ2-7; D possibly corresponds to TRBD2 (5 bases). Germline-derived CDR1 and CDR2 are SGHDN and FVKESK. CDR3 length equals 14 residues. V lost 0 bases, J lost 7 bases, and 13 bases lay in between. Here the CDR3 DNA reads TGTGCCAGCAGCCAAGATACGGGAAAGTGGGAGCAGTACTTC. It encodes CASSQDTGKWEQYF.

V gene TRBV2 combines with J gene TRBJ2-1; 9 bases align to TRBD1. The CDR3 spans 17 residues. Germline V lookup: CDR1 SNHLY, CDR2 FYNNEI. The V segment lost 4 bases and the J segment 12 bases; nucleotides outside the gene matches: 19. The CDR3 reads CASSVRGLGTGFHRQFF. CDR3 DNA sequence: TGTGCCAGCAGTGTACGTGGTCTGGGGACAGGGTTTCATCGGCAGTTCTTC. Filled out from reference TRBV2 and TRBJ2-1, the complete variable domain reads EPEVTQTPSHQVTQMGQEVILRCVPISNHLYFYWYRQILGQKVEFLVSFYNNEISEKSEIFDDQFSVERPDGSNFTLKIRSTKLEDSAMYFCASSVRGLGTGFHRQFFGPGTRLTVL.